This T cell receptor beta chain came from a study of Ad26.COV2.S vaccination and SARS-CoV-2 variants (dated by TCRdb to the early 2020s). Context from the whole study: Vaccine-arm donors were drawn from COV1001, a multicentre, randomized, double-blind, placebo-controlled phase I-IIa trial of Ad26.COV2.S in healthy adults. TCRbeta repertoire sequencing served as the tool for gauging how specific and how broad the SARS-CoV-2-reactive T cell receptors were following Ad26.COV2.S vaccination. Blinding of investigators to trial group allocation was maintained during experiments and outcome assessment. Trial participants were randomized into five groups of five, in which low-dose or high-dose Ad26.COV2.S was given once or twice, or placebo was given on both occasions. Dosing of Ad26.COV2.S was intramuscular, at either 5x10^10 or 1x10^11 viral particles, delivered as one shot or as two shots spaced 56 days apart. The TCR-sequenced set comprised approximately 30 samples: some 19 Ad26.COV2.S vaccine recipients, 5 placebo recipients and 8 SARS-CoV-2 convalescent individuals. Results the study describes overall, beyond this receptor: Comparing responses between vaccine doses or regimens was not something the study was powered to do. Vaccine and placebo recipients had similar non-spike TCR breadth, a finding consistent with the vaccine containing only spike. The authors noted that total T cell responses may have been underestimated by the TCR breadth and depth analyses. Ad26.COV2.S recipients had higher spike-specific TCR breadth than placebo recipients (P = 0.0014). Substantial breadth of spike-specific CD8+ and CD4+ T cell responses was reported after vaccination.

The treatment or condition label, as the study defines it: 15 to 20 received Ad26.COV2.S at low or high dose, single or two shots; 5 received placebo; per-sample allocation not given. Repertoires of vaccine and placebo recipients were sequenced from samples taken on day 63 after the first injection. In Cohort 1b, around 25 adults aged 18-55 years were enrolled at a single site in Boston, USA, between 29 July and 7 August 2020. Ad26.COV2.S was a replication-incompetent adenovirus type 26 vector expressing a prefusion-stabilized SARS-CoV-2 spike protein from the original Wuhan strain. The immunoSEQ Assay was the method used to sequence TCRbeta CDR3 regions. After extraction, genomic DNA underwent amplification by bias-controlled multiplex PCR, followed by high-throughput sequencing. As for the authors' bioinformatics: To quantify the absolute abundance of every unique TCRbeta CDR3 region, sequences were collapsed and filtered. T cell fraction was estimated by normalizing TCRbeta template counts to usable DNA, which was measured by amplifying reference genes present in all nucleated cells. Repertoire TCRs were annotated as SARS-CoV-2-specific when V gene, CDR3 amino acid sequence and J gene were exactly matched to a known reactive TCR set. MIRA supplied the reference SARS-CoV-2 TCR set, which was filtered for enrichment in COVID-19-positive ImmuneCODE repertoires so that public or cross-reactive TCRs were removed. Drawing on the MIRA antigens, annotated TCRs were analysed further at the level of specific ORF or position within ORF. Breadth was defined as the number of annotated unique rearrangements divided by the total number of unique productive rearrangements, and depth was defined as the summed frequency of the annotated unique rearrangements. Two-sided Wilcoxon rank-sum tests were applied when comparing TCR breadth between groups. TCRdb's version of the immuneACCESS table is confined to in-frame rearrangements and falls short of the full clone set. An unresolved V gene accounts for under half of the shortfall where checked; the remainder is of unknown origin. V and J calls and clone size come straight from that table; D and trimming were deduced from the DNA. Across this sample there are 300,000 to 400,000 clones, with roughly 86% seen only once. The biggest ten clones account for more than 1.5% of the sample.

In this sample, this clone turned up a few times. Its antigen has not been determined. Base qualities are not recorded, but no much larger clone differs from it by a single base. Counted from cysteine to phenylalanine, this CDR3 has 13 amino acids. The sequence is cut down to CDR3 DNA, 39 bases in frame from base 1. Via the germline V gene, CDR1 is SGHRS and CDR2 YFSETQ. Trimming removed 4 bases from V and 4 bases from J, leaving 11 bases between the germline ends. The V and J segments used are TRBV5-1 and TRBJ1-2; the best D guess is TRBD1, with 5 bases matching. The sequenced sample was peripheral blood, obtained in a trial of Ad26.COV2.S vaccine versus placebo. The receptor comes from a person aged 18 to 59 who received the Ad26.COV2.S COVID-19 vaccine or a placebo. CDR3 loop: CASSRPGVYGYTF. The DNA sequence is given as TGCGCCAGCAGCCGCCCGGGGGTCTATGGCTACACCTTC.